These 15 T cell receptor beta chains came from one sample sequenced in a study of neurological immune-mediated disorders. Each CDR3 protein gets one entry after TCRdb re-called the 5' RACE reads with MiXCR. The sample lists more than 70,000 distinct CDR3 sequences; 10% were seen once. Sequencing was carried out using PBMCs. The receptors come from a man between 35 and 55 years old in good health.

Many counts were recorded for this clonotype. The chain is built from TRBV2 and TRBJ1-1, with TRBD1 as a possible D gene (5 bases). This CDR3 contains 14 residues. CDR1 is SNHLY, CDR2 FYNNEI, per germline. V was clipped by 7 bases and J by 0 bases, with 12 bases between them. CDR3 coding DNA: TGTGCCAGCAACGGAGACAGCTTGAACACTGAAGCTTTCTTT. Translating gives CASNGDSLNTEAFF.

This clonotype was detected many times. The genes are TRBV6-5 and TRBJ1-1, with unresolved D. CDR1 is MNHEY, CDR2 SVGAGI, per germline. Trimming took off 5 bases at V and 8 bases at J, with 21 bases between the two ends. The CDR3 is 15 amino acids. CDR3 protein: CASSRGNSGVTEAFF. CDR3 DNA sequence: TGTGCCAGCAGTCGCGGAAACAGTGGGGTTACAGAAGCTTTCTTT.

This clonotype was seen ten or more times. The chain recombines TRBV20-1 with TRBJ1-2, with D hard to call. CDR1 and CDR2 from the germline V gene are DFQATT and SNEGSKA (reference sequence). Trimming took 1 base from V and 4 from J, leaving 7 bases between them. The CDR3 is made up of 12 amino acids. This CDR3 is CSARGPPYGYTF. The CDR3 DNA reads TGCAGTGCTAGAGGCCCCCCCTATGGCTACACCTTC.

This clonotype has at least ten counts. The chain carries TRBV12-3 or TRBV12-4 and TRBJ2-5; TRBD2 matches 10 bases. Trimming cost V 3 bases and J 5 bases; bases outside gene matches: 6. The CDR3 runs to 15 residues. CDR3 bases: TGTGCCAGCAGTTTCGGGCTAGCGGGGGAGGAGACCCAGTACTTC. As protein: CASSFGLAGEETQYF.

There are many counts of this clonotype. J is TRBJ2-1 and V is TRBV28; D may be TRBD2 (6 bases). The CDR3 covers 16 residues. Trimming cost V 8 bases and J 0 bases, with 17 bases left between them. Germline loops: CDR1 MDHEN, CDR2 SYDVKM. Here the CDR3 DNA reads TGTGCCAGCCTTCCCATGGAACTAGCCTCCTACAATGAGCAGTTCTTC. Residues: CASLPMELASYNEQFF.

This clonotype was detected many times. CDR3 region: CASSFTPFGPVLTYEQYF. CDR3 in DNA: TGTGCCAGCAGTTTTACCCCATTTGGCCCTGTCCTTACCTACGAGCAGTACTTC. The chain joins TRBV28 to TRBJ2-7, with D hard to call. This CDR3 contains 18 residues. Germline V lookup: CDR1 MDHEN, CDR2 SYDVKM. Trimming left V 3 bases short and J 2 bases short, with 23 bases between.

For this clonotype: A much larger clonotype is one base distant, so this may be a read error. In nucleotides, the CDR3 is TGCACCAGCAGCTCAACCCTAGACCACAATACGGATACGCAGTATTTT. It codes for CTSSSTLDHNTDTQYF. V and J are TRBV5-1 and TRBJ2-3; D remains unclear. Germline CDR1 reads SGHRS; CDR2 reads YFSETQ. This CDR3 spans 16 amino acids.

This clonotype was found many times. Lacking the conserved final phenylalanine or tryptophan, this CDR3 likely reflects a read error. It is unclear where the CDR3 begins or ends on the DNA, so no DNA is shown, and the CDR3 is as TCRdb lists it. J is TRBJ2-7 and V is TRBV20-1; the D call of TRBD1 is as the table states it, not checked on the DNA. A total of 12 residues make up the CDR3, ends included. The germline V gene has CDR1 DFQATT and CDR2 SNEGSKA (reference sequence). CDR3 sequence: CSAKVRGGPPTC.

This clonotype was recorded a few times. This chain joins TRBV12-5 and TRBJ2-3; D not resolved. This CDR3 is 12 amino acids long. V was clipped by 1 base and J by 6 bases, with 5 bases between them. In germline, CDR1 is LGHNT, CDR2 FRNRAP. The CDR3 sequence: CASGLDLDTQYF. CDR3 DNA: TGTGCTAGTGGTTTGGATCTGGATACGCAGTATTTT.

This clonotype was recorded many times. The CDR3 here is CASSLDGRSSTDTQYF. CDR3 bases: TGTGCCAGCAGCTTAGATGGCCGTTCGAGCACAGATACGCAGTATTTT. The J gene is TRBJ2-3, the V gene TRBV7-8; D unresolved. The germline CDR1 and CDR2 sequences are SGHVS and FQNEAQ. CDR3 size: 16 residues. The germline V and J ends were trimmed by 1 base and 0 bases, with 11 bases remaining between them.

This clonotype was seen ten or more times. The rearrangement uses TRBV7-2 and TRBJ2-7; D uncertain. Germline CDR1 reads SGHTA; CDR2 reads FQGNSA. This CDR3 contains 11 residues. V lost 11 bases, J lost 2 bases, and 10 bases lay in between. The CDR3 spells CAVDRAYEQYF. The CDR3 nucleotides are TGTGCCGTCGACCGGGCCTACGAGCAGTACTTC.

This clonotype was seen many times. This sequence joins TRBV5-6 and TRBJ2-7; 13 bases are shared with TRBD2. The V gene end was trimmed by 4 bases and the J gene end by 7 bases; junction bases not matched to a gene: 5. The CDR3 runs to 14 residues. Per germline, CDR1 SGHDT and CDR2 YYEEEE. The CDR3 region is CASSPGLAGLEQYF. CDR3 bases: TGTGCCAGCAGCCCGGGACTAGCGGGACTTGAGCAGTACTTC.

This clonotype was recorded at least ten times. The V and J genes are TRBV20-1 and TRBJ2-2; D is uncertain. The CDR3 totals 14 residues. Germline CDR1 reads DFQATT; CDR2 reads SNEGSKA (reference sequence). V dropped 0 bases and J dropped 5 bases, with 10 bases sitting between them. The CDR3 here is CSARDRFRTGELFF. CDR3 in DNA: TGCAGTGCTAGAGATAGGTTTCGTACCGGGGAGCTGTTTTTT.

The chain joins TRBV5-3 to TRBJ2-4; D unresolved. TRBV5-3 is classed as an ORF, of uncertain function. V shed 4 bases and J shed 0 bases, with 17 bases lying between them. There are 17 residues in the CDR3. CDR3 loop: CARSREKPELAKNIQYF. The DNA of the CDR3 is TGTGCCAGAAGCCGTGAAAAGCCCGAACTAGCCAAAAACATTCAGTACTTC.

This clonotype has more than one count but fewer than ten. The chain has TRBV5-1 and TRBJ2-7; D call uncertain. Germline V gives CDR1 SGHRS, CDR2 YFSETQ. The CDR3 sequence is 13 residues long. Trimming pared 0 bases from V and 4 bases from J, leaving 8 bases between. The CDR3 DNA follows: TGCGCCAGCAGCTTGGGGACCAATTACGAGCAGTACTTC. It is translated as CASSLGTNYEQYF.